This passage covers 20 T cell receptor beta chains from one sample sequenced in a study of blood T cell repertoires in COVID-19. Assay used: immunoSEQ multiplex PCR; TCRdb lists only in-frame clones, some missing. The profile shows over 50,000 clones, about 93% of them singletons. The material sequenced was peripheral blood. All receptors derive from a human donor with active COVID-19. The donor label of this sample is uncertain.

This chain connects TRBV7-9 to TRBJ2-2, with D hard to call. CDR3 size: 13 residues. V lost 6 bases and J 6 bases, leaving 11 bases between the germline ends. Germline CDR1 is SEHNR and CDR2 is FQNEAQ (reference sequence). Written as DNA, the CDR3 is TGTGCCAGCAGATCCACCCCGGCCGGGGAGCTGTTTTTT. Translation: CASRSTPAGELFF.

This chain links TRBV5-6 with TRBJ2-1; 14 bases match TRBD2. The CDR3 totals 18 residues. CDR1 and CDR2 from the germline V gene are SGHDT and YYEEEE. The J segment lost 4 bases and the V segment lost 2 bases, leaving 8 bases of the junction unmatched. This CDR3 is CASSFGTSGRVGYNEQFF. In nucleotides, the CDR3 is TGTGCCAGCAGCTTTGGGACTAGCGGGAGAGTAGGGTACAATGAGCAGTTCTTC.

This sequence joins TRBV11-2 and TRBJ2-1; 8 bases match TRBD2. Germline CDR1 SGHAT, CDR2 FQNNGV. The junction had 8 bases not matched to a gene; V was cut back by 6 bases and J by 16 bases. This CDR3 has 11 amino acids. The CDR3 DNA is TGTGCCAGCAGGACCGGGACTAGGGTCTTCTTC. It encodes CASRTGTRVFF.

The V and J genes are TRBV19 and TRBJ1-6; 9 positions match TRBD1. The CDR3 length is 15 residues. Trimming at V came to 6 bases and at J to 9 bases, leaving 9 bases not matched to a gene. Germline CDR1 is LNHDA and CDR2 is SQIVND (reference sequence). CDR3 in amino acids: CASSRQGGGSSPLHF. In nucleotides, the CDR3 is TGTGCCAGTAGCCGACAGGGGGGCGGCAGTTCACCCCTCCACTTT.

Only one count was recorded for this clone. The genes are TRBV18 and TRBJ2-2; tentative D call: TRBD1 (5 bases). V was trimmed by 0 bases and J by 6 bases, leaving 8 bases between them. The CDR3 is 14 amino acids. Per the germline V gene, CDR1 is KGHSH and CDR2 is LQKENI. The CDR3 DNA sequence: TGTGCCAGCTCACCACCAACCAGGGCCGGGGAGCTGTTTTTT. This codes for CASSPPTRAGELFF.

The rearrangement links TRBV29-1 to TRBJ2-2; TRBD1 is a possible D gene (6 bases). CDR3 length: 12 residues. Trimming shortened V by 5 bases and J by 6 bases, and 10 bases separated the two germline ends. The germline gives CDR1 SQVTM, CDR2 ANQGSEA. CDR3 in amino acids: CSVPTGSGELFF. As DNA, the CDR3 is TGCAGCGTTCCCACAGGGTCCGGGGAGCTGTTTTTT.

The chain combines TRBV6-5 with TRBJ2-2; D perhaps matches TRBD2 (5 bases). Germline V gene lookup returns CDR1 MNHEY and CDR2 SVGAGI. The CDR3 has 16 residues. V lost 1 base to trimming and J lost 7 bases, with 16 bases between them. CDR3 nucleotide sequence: TGTGCCAGCAGTTACTTCCTGGTGAGGGCGATCGGGGAGCTGTTTTTT. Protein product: CASSYFLVRAIGELFF.

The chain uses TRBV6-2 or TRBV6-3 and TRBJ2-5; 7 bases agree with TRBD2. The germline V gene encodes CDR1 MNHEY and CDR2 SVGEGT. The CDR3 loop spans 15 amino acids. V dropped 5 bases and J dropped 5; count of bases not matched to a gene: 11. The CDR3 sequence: CASSAHLGLVETQYF. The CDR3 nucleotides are TGTGCCAGCAGTGCGCACCTAGGACTAGTTGAGACCCAGTACTTC.

CDR3 amino acids: CASSLDRGYNTEAFF. In DNA form, the CDR3 reads TGTGCCAGCAGCTTAGATCGGGGGTACAACACTGAAGCTTTCTTT. The V and J genes are TRBV11-2 and TRBJ1-1; the D gene is possibly TRBD1 (5 bases). Trimming removed 0 bases at V and 2 bases at J, with 10 bases between. CDR3 size: 15 residues. Germline loops: CDR1 SGHAT, CDR2 FQNNGV. Drawing the rest from reference TRBV11-2 and TRBJ1-1, the complete variable domain is EAGVAQSPRYKIIEKRQSVAFWCNPISGHATLYWYQQILGQGPKLLIQFQNNGVVDDSQLPKDRFSAERLKGVDSTLKIQPAKLEDSAVYLCASSLDRGYNTEAFFGQGTRLTVV.

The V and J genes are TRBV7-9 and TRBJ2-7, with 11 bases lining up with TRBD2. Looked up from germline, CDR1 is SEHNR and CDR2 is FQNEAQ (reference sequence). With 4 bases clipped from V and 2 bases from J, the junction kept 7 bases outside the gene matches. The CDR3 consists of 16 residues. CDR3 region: CASSSGTSGRPYEQYF. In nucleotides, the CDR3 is TGTGCCAGCAGCTCCGGGACTAGCGGAAGACCCTACGAGCAGTACTTC.

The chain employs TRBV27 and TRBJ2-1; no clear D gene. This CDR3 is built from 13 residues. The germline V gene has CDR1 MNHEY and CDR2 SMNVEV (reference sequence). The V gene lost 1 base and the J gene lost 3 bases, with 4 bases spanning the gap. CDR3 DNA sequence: TGTGCCAGCAGTTTATTTTACTACAATGAGCAGTTCTTC. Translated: CASSLFYYNEQFF.

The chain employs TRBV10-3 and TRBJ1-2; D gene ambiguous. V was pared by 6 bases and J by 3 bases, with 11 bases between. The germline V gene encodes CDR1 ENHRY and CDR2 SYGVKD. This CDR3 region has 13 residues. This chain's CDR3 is CAIRYVADYGYTF. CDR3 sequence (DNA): TGTGCCATCAGATATGTGGCCGACTATGGCTACACCTTC.

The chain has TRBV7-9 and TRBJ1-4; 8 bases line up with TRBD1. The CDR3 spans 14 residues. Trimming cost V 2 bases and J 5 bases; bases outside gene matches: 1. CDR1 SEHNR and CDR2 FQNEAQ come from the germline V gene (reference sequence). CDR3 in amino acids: CASSLRTGNEKLFF. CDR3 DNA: TGTGCCAGCAGCTTAAGGACAGGGAATGAAAAACTGTTTTTT. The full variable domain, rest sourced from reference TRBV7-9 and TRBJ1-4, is DTGVSQNPRHKITKRGQNVTFRCDPISEHNRLYWYRQTLGQGPEFLTYFQNEAQLEKSRLLSDRFSAERPKGSFSTLEIQRTEQGDSAMYLCASSLRTGNEKLFFGSGTQLSVL.

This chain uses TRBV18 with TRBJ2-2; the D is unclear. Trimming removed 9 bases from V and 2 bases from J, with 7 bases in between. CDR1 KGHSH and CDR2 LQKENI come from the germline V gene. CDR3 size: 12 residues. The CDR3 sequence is CASRINTGELFF. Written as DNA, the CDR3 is TGTGCCAGTCGTATCAACACCGGGGAGCTGTTTTTT.

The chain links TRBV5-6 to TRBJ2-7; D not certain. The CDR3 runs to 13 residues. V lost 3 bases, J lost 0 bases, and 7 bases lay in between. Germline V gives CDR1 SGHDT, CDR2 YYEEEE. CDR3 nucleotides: TGTGCCAGCAGCTCCGGTCGCTCCTACGAGCAGTACTTC. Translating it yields CASSSGRSYEQYF.

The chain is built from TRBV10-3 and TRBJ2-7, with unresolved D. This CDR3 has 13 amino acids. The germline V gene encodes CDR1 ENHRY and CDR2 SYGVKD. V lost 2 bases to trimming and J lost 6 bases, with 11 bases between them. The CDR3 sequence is CAISEEASPEQYF. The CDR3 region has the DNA TGTGCCATCAGTGAGGAGGCTTCCCCCGAGCAGTACTTC.

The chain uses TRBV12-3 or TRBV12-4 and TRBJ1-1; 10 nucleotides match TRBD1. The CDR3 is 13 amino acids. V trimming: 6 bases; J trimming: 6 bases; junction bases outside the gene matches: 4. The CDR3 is CASSRQGAPEAFF. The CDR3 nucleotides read TGTGCCAGCAGCCGACAGGGGGCCCCTGAAGCTTTCTTT.

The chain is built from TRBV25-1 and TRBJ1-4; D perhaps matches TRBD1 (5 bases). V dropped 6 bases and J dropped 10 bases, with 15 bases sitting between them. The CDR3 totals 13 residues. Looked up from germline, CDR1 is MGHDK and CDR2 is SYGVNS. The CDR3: CASRHGGLGKLFF. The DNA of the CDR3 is TGTGCCAGCAGGCATGGGGGGTTGGGAAAACTGTTTTTT.

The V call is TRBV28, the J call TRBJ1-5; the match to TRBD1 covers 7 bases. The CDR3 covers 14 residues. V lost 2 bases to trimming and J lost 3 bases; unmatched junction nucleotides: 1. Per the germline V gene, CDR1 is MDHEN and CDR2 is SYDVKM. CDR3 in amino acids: CASSLRGLNQPQHF. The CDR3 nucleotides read TGTGCCAGCAGTTTAAGGGGGCTCAATCAGCCCCAGCATTTT.

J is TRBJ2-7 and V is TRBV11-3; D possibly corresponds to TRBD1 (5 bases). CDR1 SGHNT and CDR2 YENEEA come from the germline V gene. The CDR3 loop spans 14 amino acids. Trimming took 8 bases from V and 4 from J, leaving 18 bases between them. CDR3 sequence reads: CASPQQVGKYEQYV. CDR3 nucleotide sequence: TGTGCCAGCCCGCAACAGGTCGGAAAATACGAGCAGTACGTC.